These 10 T cell receptor beta chains share one sample of origin, sequenced in a study of molecular identifiers for immune sequencing clone quantification. TCRdb re-derived calls from the PCR reads in MiXCR, one entry per CDR3 protein. The sample consists of 100,000 or so distinct CDR3 sequences, 36% of them appearing once. Specimen: naive CD8+ T cells from blood, with Jurkat cell RNA spiked in. Subset denoted: FACS-sorted CD8+CD4-CCR7+CD45RA+ naive T cells. Source of these receptors: a human donor in good health. Some libraries in this study had Jurkat cell RNA spiked in.

The chain employs TRBV14 and TRBJ1-6, with D uncertain. This CDR3 comprises 14 residues. The germline V and J ends were trimmed by 4 bases and 7 bases, with 11 bases remaining between them. Germline CDR1 is SGHDN and CDR2 is FVKESK. The CDR3 bases are TGTGCCAGCAGCCCAAGGGCTTTCAATTCACCCCTCCACTTT. Translation gives CASSPRAFNSPLHF.

This clonotype showed up many times. J is TRBJ1-1 and V is TRBV5-4; TRBD1 agrees at 10 bases. This CDR3 has 13 residues. The V gene end was trimmed by 4 bases and the J gene end by 7 bases; junction bases not matched to a gene: 4. Germline loops: CDR1 SGHNT, CDR2 YYREEE (reference sequence). The CDR3: CASSHDRGLEAFF. For the CDR3, the DNA is TGTGCCAGCAGCCACGACAGGGGGCTTGAAGCTTTCTTT.

The genes are TRBV19 and TRBJ2-7, with D possibly being TRBD1 (6 bases). Germline V gives CDR1 LNHDA, CDR2 SQIVND (reference sequence). Between the trimmed V and J ends, which lost 4 bases and 1 base, there was a span of 11 bases. CDR3 length: 14 residues. CDR3 sequence reads: CASSTGTSSYEQYF. As DNA, the CDR3 is TGTGCCAGTAGTACCGGGACATCTTCCTACGAGCAGTACTTC.

Concerning this clonotype itself: This may stem from a read error, because a much larger clone lies one nucleotide away. CDR3 residues: CREDDRSTDTQYF. The CDR3 DNA reads as TGTCGCGAGGATGACAGAAGCACAGATACGCAGTATTTT. This chain links TRBV28 with TRBJ2-3, with TRBD1 as a possible D gene (5 bases). The length of the CDR3 is 13 residues. The V gene's germline CDR1 is MDHEN and CDR2 SYDVKM.

As regards this clonotype: This could be a read error, since a much larger clone is one nucleotide away. This rearrangement joins TRBV29-1 to TRBJ2-7; 7 bases align to TRBD2. The germline CDR1 and CDR2 sequences are SQVTM and ANQGSEA. This CDR3 is 14 amino acids long. V lost 4 bases, J lost 9 bases, and 15 bases stayed unmatched. The CDR3 DNA follows: TGCAGCGTTGTTGAGCGGGACGGGGTACTAGGGCAGTACTTC. The encoded protein is CSVVERDGVLGQYF.

This clonotype has just a few counts. This chain links TRBV4-2 with TRBJ2-2; TRBD1 might be the D (5 bases). The CDR3 length is 12 residues. The germline gives CDR1 LGHNA, CDR2 YNFKEQ. Trimming removed 6 bases from V and 9 bases from J, with 11 bases in between. The CDR3 here is CASSPRGRELFF. CDR3 DNA: TGTGCCAGCAGTCCAAGGGGCCGGGAGCTGTTTTTT.

This clonotype was seen only a few times. The CDR3 DNA sequence: TGTGCCAGCAGTAACCCCCGGGACCTCACTGAAGCTTTCTTT. Amino acids: CASSNPRDLTEAFF. The gene calls are TRBV28 and TRBJ1-1, with D tentatively TRBD1 (5 bases). The ends were cut back, 5 bases at V and 4 bases at J, with 14 bases in the middle. The CDR3 runs 14 residues. Germline CDR1 MDHEN, CDR2 SYDVKM. Filled out from reference TRBV28 and TRBJ1-1, the complete variable domain reads DVKVTQSSRYLVKRTGEKVFLECVQDMDHENMFWYRQDPGLGLRLIYFSYDVKMKEKGDIPEGYSVSREKKERFSLILESASTNQTSMYLCASSNPRDLTEAFFGQGTRLTVV.

This clonotype was counted at least ten times. The V and J genes are TRBV5-1 and TRBJ2-3, with D possibly being TRBD2 (5 bases). V was clipped by 0 bases and J by 2 bases, with 16 bases between them. The germline V gene has CDR1 SGHRS and CDR2 YFSETQ. The CDR3 covers 17 residues. DNA for the CDR3: TGCGCCAGCAGCTTGGCGGGGAGCCAGTCCCACACAGATACGCAGTATTTT. It specifies CASSLAGSQSHTDTQYF.

In this sample, this clonotype turned up a few times. The chain is built from TRBV19 and TRBJ2-1; maybe TRBD2 (6 bases). Per germline, CDR1 LNHDA and CDR2 SQIVND (reference sequence). The V end was cut by 7 bases, the J end by 0 bases, with 13 bases between. This CDR3 spans 15 amino acids. The CDR3 reads CASNSGLSSYNEQFF. CDR3 coding DNA: TGTGCCAGTAATAGCGGCTTAAGCTCCTACAATGAGCAGTTCTTC.

CDR3 amino acids: CASTRDLLYEQYF. The DNA for the CDR3 is TGTGCCAGCACCAGGGACCTGCTCTACGAGCAGTACTTC. This chain uses TRBV7-8 with TRBJ2-7; D might be TRBD1 or TRBD2, each matching 5 bases. From germline, CDR1 is SGHVS and CDR2 FQNEAQ. V shed 7 bases and J shed 3 bases, with 13 bases lying between them. The CDR3 length is 13 residues. Full variable domain (rest looked up from reference TRBV7-8 and TRBJ2-7): GAGVSQSPRYKVAKRGQDVALRCDPISGHVSLFWYQQALGQGPEFLTYFQNEAQLDKSGLPSDRFFAERPEGSVSTLKIQRTQQEDSAVYLCASTRDLLYEQYFGPGTRLTVT.